The clone carrying this T cell receptor (beta chain) is a singleton in its sample. Measured with immunoSEQ multiplex PCR; TCRdb has only the in-frame clones, and not every one. Among about 2.1 million clones listed, just over 90% were seen once. CDR1 and CDR2 (germline): SGDLS, YYNGEE. The CDR3 is 18 residues long. V trimming: 3 bases; J trimming: 2 bases; junction bases outside the gene matches: 11. The data stem from a study of shared clonotypes between healthy human individuals. CD8 cells classed as naive were CD45RO-negative and positively selected for CCR7, excluding terminally differentiated effector memory CD45RA+ cells.

J is TRBJ2-2 and V is TRBV9; TRBD2 matches 9 bases. Sequencing was performed on naive CD8+ T cells from PBMCs. The sequence derives from a man aged 18-30 years in good health. Some clones in this sample may be carry-over from other donors' samples. CDR3 DNA sequence: TGTGCCAGCAGCGGAGGGGTGCGACTAGCGGATAACACCGGGGAGCTGTTTTTT. Translated: CASSGGVRLADNTGELFF.